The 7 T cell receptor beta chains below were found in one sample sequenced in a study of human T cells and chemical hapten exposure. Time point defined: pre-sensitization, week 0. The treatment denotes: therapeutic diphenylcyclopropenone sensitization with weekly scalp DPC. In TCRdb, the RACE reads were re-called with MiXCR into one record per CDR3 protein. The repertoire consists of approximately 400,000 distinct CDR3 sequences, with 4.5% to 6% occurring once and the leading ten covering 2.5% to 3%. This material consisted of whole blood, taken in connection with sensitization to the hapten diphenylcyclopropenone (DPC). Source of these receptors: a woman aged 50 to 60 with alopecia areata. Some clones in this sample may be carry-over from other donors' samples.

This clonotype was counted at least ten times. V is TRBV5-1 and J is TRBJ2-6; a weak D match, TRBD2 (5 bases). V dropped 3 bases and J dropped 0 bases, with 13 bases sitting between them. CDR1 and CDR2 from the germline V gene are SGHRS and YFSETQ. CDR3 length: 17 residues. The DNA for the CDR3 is TGCGCCAGCAGCTCCCACGAGGGCCTCTCTGGGGCCAACGTCCTGACTTTC. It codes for CASSSHEGLSGANVLTF. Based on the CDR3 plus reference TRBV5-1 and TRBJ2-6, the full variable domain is KAGVTQTPRYLIKTRGQQVTLSCSPISGHRSVSWYQQTPGQGLQFLFEYFSETQRNKGNFPGRFSGRQFSNSRSEMNVSTLELGDSALYLCASSSHEGLSGANVLTFGAGSRLTVL.

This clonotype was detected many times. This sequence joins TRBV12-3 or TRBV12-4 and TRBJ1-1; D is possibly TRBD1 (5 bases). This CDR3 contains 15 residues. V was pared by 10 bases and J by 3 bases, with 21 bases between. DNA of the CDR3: TGTGCCACTCTCCACCCTGTTGGGGGTGACACTGAAGCTTTCTTT. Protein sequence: CATLHPVGGDTEAFF.

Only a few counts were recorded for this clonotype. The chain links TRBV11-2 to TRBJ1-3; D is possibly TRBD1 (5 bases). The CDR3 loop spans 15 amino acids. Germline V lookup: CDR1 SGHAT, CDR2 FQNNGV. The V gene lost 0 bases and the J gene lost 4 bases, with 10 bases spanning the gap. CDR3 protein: CASSLDRGFGNTIYF. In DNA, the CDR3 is TGTGCCAGCAGCTTAGATCGGGGGTTCGGAAACACCATATATTTT.

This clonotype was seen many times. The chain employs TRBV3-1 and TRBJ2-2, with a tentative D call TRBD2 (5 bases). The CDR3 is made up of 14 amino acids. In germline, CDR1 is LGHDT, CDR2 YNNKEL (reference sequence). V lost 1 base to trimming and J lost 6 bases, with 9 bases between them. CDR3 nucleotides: TGTGCCAGCAGCCAAGGCACCGGGGCCGGGGAGCTGTTTTTT. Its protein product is CASSQGTGAGELFF.

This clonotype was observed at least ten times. CDR3 loop: CASGGQAANTGELFF. The CDR3 nucleotides read TGTGCCAGCGGAGGACAGGCCGCGAACACCGGGGAGCTGTTTTTT. V is TRBV2 and J is TRBJ2-2; 7 bases are a match to TRBD1. Per the germline V gene, CDR1 is SNHLY and CDR2 is FYNNEI. CDR3 length: 15 amino acids. J was trimmed by 0 bases and V by 8 bases; bases with no gene match: 6. Together with reference TRBV2 and TRBJ2-2, the CDR3 gives the full variable domain: EPEVTQTPSHQVTQMGQEVILRCVPISNHLYFYWYRQILGQKVEFLVSFYNNEISEKSEIFDDQFSVERPDGSNFTLKIRSTKLEDSAMYFCASGGQAANTGELFFGEGSRLTVL.

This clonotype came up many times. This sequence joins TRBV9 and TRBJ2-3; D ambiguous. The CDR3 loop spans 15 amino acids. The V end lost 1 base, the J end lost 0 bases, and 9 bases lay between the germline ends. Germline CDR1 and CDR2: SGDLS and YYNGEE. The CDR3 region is CASSVTPISTDTQYF. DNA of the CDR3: TGTGCCAGCAGCGTAACACCAATAAGCACAGATACGCAGTATTTT.

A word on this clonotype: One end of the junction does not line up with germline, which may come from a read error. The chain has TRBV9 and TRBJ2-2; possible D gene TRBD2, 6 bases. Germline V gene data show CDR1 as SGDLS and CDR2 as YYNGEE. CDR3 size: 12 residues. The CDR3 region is CVSSGHPGELFF. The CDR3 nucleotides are TGTGTCAGCAGCGGGCATCCCGGGGAGCTGTTTTTT. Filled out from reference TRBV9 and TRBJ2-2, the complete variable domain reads DSGVTQTPKHLITATGQRVTLRCSPRSGDLSVYWYQQSLDQGLQFLIQYYNGEERAKGNILERFSAQQFPDLHSELNLSSLELGDSALYFCVSSGHPGELFFGEGSRLTVL.